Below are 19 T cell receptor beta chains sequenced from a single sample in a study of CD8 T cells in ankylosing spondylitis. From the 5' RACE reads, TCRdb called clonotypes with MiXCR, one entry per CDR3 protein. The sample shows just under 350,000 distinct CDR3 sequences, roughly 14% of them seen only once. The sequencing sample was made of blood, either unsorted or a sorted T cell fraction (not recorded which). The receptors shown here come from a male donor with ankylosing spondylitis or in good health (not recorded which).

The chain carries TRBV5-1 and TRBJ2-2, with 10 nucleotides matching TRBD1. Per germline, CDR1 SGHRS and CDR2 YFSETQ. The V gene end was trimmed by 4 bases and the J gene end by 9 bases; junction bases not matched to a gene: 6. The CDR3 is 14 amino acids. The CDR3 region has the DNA TGCGCCAGCAGCGCCGTGACAGGGGGCAGGGAGCTGTTTTTT. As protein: CASSAVTGGRELFF.

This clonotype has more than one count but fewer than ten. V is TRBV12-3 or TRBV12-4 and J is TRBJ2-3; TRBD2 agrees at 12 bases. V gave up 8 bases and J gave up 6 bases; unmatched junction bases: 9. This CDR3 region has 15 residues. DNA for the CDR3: TGTGCCAGCCGTCGGACTAGCGGGGTTCGGGATACGCAGTATTTT. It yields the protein CASRRTSGVRDTQYF.

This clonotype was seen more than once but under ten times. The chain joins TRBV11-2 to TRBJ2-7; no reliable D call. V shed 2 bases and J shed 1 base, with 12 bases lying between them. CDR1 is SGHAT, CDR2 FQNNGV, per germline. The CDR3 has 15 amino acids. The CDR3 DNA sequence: TGTGCCAGCAGCTTACAGGTTGGCGGTTCCTACGAGCAGTACTTC. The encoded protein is CASSLQVGGSYEQYF.

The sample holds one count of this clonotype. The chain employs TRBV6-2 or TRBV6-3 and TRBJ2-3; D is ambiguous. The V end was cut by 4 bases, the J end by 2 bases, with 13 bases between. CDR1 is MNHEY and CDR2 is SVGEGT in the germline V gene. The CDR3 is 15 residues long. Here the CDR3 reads CASSSWSGITDTQYF. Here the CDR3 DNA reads TGTGCCAGCAGTTCATGGTCGGGTATCACAGATACGCAGTATTTT.

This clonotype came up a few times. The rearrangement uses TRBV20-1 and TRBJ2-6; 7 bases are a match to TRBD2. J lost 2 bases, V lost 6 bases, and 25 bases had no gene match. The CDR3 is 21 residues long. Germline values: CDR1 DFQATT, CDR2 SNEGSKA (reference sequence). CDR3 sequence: CSAPLTPRGLFLGAGANVLTF. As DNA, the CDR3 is TGCAGTGCCCCCCTGACACCGAGGGGACTATTCCTTGGGGCTGGGGCCAACGTCCTGACTTTC.

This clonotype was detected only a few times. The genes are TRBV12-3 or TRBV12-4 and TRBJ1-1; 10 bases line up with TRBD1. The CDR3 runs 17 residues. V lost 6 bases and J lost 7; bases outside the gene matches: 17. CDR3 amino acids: CASRRRQGARGSLEAFF. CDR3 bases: TGTGCCAGCAGACGCAGACAGGGGGCTAGGGGATCCCTTGAAGCTTTCTTT.

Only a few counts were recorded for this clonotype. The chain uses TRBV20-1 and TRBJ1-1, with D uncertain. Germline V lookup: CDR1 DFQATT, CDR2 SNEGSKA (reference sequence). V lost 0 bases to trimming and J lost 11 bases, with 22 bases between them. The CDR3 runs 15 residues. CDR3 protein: CSARDRNFASTWAFF. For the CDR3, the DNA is TGCAGTGCTAGAGATAGGAACTTCGCCTCAACGTGGGCTTTCTTT.

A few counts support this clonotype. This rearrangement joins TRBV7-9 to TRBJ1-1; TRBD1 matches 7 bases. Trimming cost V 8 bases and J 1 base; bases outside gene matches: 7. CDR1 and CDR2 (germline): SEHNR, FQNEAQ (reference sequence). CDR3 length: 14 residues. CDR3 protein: CASPGGPKNTEAFF. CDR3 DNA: TGTGCCAGCCCAGGGGGACCAAAGAACACTGAAGCTTTCTTT. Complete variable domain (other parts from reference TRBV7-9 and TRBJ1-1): DTGVSQNPRHKITKRGQNVTFRCDPISEHNRLYWYRQTLGQGPEFLTYFQNEAQLEKSRLLSDRFSAERPKGSFSTLEIQRTEQGDSAMYLCASPGGPKNTEAFFGQGTRLTVV.

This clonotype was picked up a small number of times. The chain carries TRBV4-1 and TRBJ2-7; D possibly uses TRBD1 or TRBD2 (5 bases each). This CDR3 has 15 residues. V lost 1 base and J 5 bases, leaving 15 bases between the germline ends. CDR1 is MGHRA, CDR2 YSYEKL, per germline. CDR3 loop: CASSQVGTARNEQYF. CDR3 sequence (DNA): TGCGCCAGCAGCCAAGTGGGGACCGCTCGGAACGAGCAGTACTTC.

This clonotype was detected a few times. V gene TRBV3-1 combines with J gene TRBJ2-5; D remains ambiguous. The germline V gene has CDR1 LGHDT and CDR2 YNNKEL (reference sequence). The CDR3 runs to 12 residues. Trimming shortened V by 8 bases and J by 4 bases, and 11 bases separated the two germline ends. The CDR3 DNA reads TGTGCCAGCTCGTACGGCGGAGAGACCCAGTACTTC. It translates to CASSYGGETQYF.

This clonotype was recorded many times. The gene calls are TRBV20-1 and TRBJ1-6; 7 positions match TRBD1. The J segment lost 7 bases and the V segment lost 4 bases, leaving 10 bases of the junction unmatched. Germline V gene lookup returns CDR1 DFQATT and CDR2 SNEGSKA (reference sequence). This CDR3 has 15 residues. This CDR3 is CSATYLGDRNSPLHF. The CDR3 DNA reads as TGCAGTGCTACCTACTTAGGGGACAGAAATTCACCCCTCCACTTT.

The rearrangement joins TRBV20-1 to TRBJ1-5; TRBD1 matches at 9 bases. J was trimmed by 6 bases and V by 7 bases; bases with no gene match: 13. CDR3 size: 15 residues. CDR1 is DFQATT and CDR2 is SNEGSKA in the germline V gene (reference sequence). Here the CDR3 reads CSVVQGAPRGQPQHF. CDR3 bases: TGCAGTGTGGTACAGGGGGCTCCGAGGGGTCAGCCCCAGCATTTT.

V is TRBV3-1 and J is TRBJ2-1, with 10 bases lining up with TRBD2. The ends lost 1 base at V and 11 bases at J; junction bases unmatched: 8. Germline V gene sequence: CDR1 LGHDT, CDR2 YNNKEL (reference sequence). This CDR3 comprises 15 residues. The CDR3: CASSQVSSGGGKQFF. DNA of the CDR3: TGTGCCAGCAGCCAAGTTTCTAGCGGGGGCGGGAAGCAGTTCTTC.

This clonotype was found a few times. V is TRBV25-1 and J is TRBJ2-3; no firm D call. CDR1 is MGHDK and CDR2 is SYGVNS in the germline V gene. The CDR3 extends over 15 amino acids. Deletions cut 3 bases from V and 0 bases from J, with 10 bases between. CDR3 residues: CASSEDRASTDTQYF. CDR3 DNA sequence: TGTGCCAGCAGTGAGGACCGAGCTAGCACAGATACGCAGTATTTT. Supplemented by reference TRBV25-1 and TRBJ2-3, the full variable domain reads EADIYQTPRYLVIGTGKKITLECSQTMGHDKMYWYQQDPGMELHLIHYSYGVNSTEKGDLSSESTVSRIRTEHFPLTLESARPSHTSQYLCASSEDRASTDTQYFGPGTRLTVL.

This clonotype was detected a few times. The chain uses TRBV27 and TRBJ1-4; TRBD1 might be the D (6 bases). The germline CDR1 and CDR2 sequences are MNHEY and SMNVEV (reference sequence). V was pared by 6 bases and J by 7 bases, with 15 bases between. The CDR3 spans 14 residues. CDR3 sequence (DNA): TGTGCCAGCAGAAGAGGGGGGGGCGGTGAAAAACTGTTTTTT. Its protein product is CASRRGGGGEKLFF.

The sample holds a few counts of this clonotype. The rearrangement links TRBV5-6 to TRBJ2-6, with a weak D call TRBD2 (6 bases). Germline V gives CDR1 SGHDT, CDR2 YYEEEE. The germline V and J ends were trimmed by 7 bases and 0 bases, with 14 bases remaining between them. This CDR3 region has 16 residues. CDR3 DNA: TGTGCCAGCGGGTCTCGGGGGTCCTCTGGGGCCAACGTCCTGACTTTC. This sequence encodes CASGSRGSSGANVLTF.

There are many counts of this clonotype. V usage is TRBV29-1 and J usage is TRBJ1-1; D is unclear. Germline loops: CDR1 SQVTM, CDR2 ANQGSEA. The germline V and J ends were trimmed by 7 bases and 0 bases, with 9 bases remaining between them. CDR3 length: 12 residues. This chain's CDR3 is CSAGDMNTEAFF. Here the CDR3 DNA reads TGCAGCGCAGGAGACATGAACACTGAAGCTTTCTTT.

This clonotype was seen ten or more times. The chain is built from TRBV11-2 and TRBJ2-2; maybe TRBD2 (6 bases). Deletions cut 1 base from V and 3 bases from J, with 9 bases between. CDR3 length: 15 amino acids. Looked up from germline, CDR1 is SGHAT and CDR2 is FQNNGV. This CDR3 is CASSLVGGDTGELFF. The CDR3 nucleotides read TGTGCCAGCAGCTTAGTGGGCGGGGACACCGGGGAGCTGTTTTTT.

The CDR3 coding sequence is TGTGCCTGGAGTCCGACTAGCGGGGGGGACAATGAGCAGTTCTTC. This encodes CAWSPTSGGDNEQFF. The rearrangement links TRBV30 to TRBJ2-1, with TRBD2 identical over 14 bases. From germline, CDR1 is GTSNPN and CDR2 SVGIG (reference sequence). There are 15 residues in the CDR3. V lost 2 bases to trimming and J lost 5 bases; unmatched junction nucleotides: 2.